The rows below give T cell receptor beta chains drawn from one sample of a study of T-cell memory formation after mild COVID-19. MiXCR, run by TCRdb on the 5' RACE reads, gives a single entry per CDR3 protein. The sample records 400,000 to 450,000 distinct CDR3 sequences, approximately 18% being singletons. What was sequenced was PBMCs or a T cell subset sorted from them (not recorded which). Every receptor here comes from a man younger than 30 who had mild COVID-19 (a few samples of this study predate the infection). Cell type and time point are not known. Each CDR3 is given with its conserved first and last residue. Fields, in order: CDR3 protein, CDR3 DNA, J gene, D gene, V gene, clone size. The D gene is left open where the match is weak. Only part of the rows carry a size: once, few, many, or a class if the clone is expanded.

CDR3aa: CASSQDESSGNTIYF
CDR3nt: TGCGCCAGCAGCCAAGATGAGAGCTCTGGAAACACCATATATTTT
j_gene: TRBJ1-3
d_gene: NA
v_gene: TRBV4-1
abundance: few

CDR3aa: CAISLTSGGQYEQYF
CDR3nt: TGTGCCATCAGTTTGACTAGCGGGGGGCAATACGAGCAGTACTTC
j_gene: TRBJ2-7
d_gene: TRBD2
v_gene: TRBV10-3
abundance: NA

CDR3aa: CATSDPTRSGELFF
CDR3nt: TGTGCCACCAGTGACCCCACTAGATCCGGGGAGCTGTTTTTT
j_gene: TRBJ2-2
d_gene: NA
v_gene: TRBV24-1
abundance: NA

CDR3aa: CATSRTGGGQPQHF
CDR3nt: TGTGCCACCAGCCGGACAGGGGGTGGTCAGCCCCAGCATTTT
j_gene: TRBJ1-5
d_gene: TRBD1
v_gene: TRBV15
abundance: many

CDR3aa: CASSRQRGPLYNEQFF
CDR3nt: TGTGCCAGCTCACGACAGCGGGGGCCCTTATACAATGAGCAGTTCTTC
j_gene: TRBJ2-1
d_gene: TRBD2
v_gene: TRBV18
abundance: few

CDR3aa: CASSFIARSTDTQYF
CDR3nt: TGTGCCAGCAGCTTTATAGCGAGGAGCACAGATACGCAGTATTTT
j_gene: TRBJ2-3
d_gene: NA
v_gene: TRBV5-5
abundance: NA

CDR3aa: CASSSRVGNSPLHF
CDR3nt: TGTGCCAGCAGCTCACGGGTGGGTAATTCACCCCTCCACTTT
j_gene: TRBJ1-6
d_gene: NA
v_gene: TRBV11-2
abundance: NA

CDR3aa: CASSPNRGRRVYEQYF
CDR3nt: TGTGCCAGCAGCCCGAACAGGGGGCGGAGGGTCTACGAGCAGTACTTC
j_gene: TRBJ2-7
d_gene: TRBD1
v_gene: TRBV5-6
abundance: NA

CDR3aa: CASSFARGESPLHF
CDR3nt: TGTGCCAGCAGTTTTGCCCGGGGTGAATCACCCCTCCACTTT
j_gene: TRBJ1-6
d_gene: NA
v_gene: TRBV12-3/TRBV12-4
abundance: many

CDR3aa: CSAYRVREQYF
CDR3nt: TGCAGTGCGTACAGGGTTCGCGAGCAGTACTTC
j_gene: TRBJ2-7
d_gene: NA
v_gene: TRBV20-1
abundance: NA

CDR3aa: CASSFRFKNIQYF
CDR3nt: TGTGCCAGCAGTTTCCGTTTCAAAAACATTCAGTACTTC
j_gene: TRBJ2-4
d_gene: NA
v_gene: TRBV28
abundance: once

CDR3aa: CASSPLDRHTDTQYF
CDR3nt: TGCGCCAGCAGCCCTCTCGACAGACACACAGATACGCAGTATTTT
j_gene: TRBJ2-3
d_gene: NA
v_gene: TRBV4-3
abundance: few

CDR3aa: CSARFPGRGRVNTEAFF
CDR3nt: TGCAGTGCTAGATTCCCCGGCAGGGGAAGAGTGAACACTGAAGCTTTCTTT
j_gene: TRBJ1-1
d_gene: NA
v_gene: TRBV20-1
abundance: many

CDR3aa: CASRPGLALYNEQFF
CDR3nt: TGTGCCAGCAGACCGGGACTAGCGCTATACAATGAGCAGTTCTTC
j_gene: TRBJ2-1
d_gene: TRBD2
v_gene: TRBV6-5
abundance: few

CDR3aa: CASSSPTSGAGTGELFF
CDR3nt: TGTGCCAGCAGCTCCCCGACTAGCGGGGCCGGGACAGGGGAGCTGTTTTTT
j_gene: TRBJ2-2
d_gene: TRBD2
v_gene: TRBV7-3
abundance: NA

CDR3aa: CASSYSRPADTQYF
CDR3nt: TGTGCCAGCAGTTACTCGAGGCCTGCAGATACGCAGTATTTT
j_gene: TRBJ2-3
d_gene: NA
v_gene: TRBV6-5
abundance: many

CDR3aa: CASSPGDRVGQPQHF
CDR3nt: TGCGCCAGCAGCCCGGGGGACAGGGTGGGTCAGCCCCAGCATTTT
j_gene: TRBJ1-5
d_gene: TRBD1
v_gene: TRBV4-1
abundance: few

CDR3aa: CASARAGYTDTQYF
CDR3nt: TGTGCCAGCGCGCGGGCGGGTTACACAGATACGCAGTATTTT
j_gene: TRBJ2-3
d_gene: NA
v_gene: TRBV12-3/TRBV12-4
abundance: few

CDR3aa: CASSPPLGLAGVSYEQYF
CDR3nt: TGTGCCAGCAGCCCACCCTTAGGACTAGCGGGGGTCTCCTACGAGCAGTACTTC
j_gene: TRBJ2-7
d_gene: TRBD2
v_gene: TRBV7-2
abundance: NA

CDR3aa: CASSQGDSYMNTEAFF
CDR3nt: TGCGCCAGCAGCCAAGGGGACAGCTACATGAACACTGAAGCTTTCTTT
j_gene: TRBJ1-1
d_gene: TRBD1
v_gene: TRBV4-3
abundance: few

CDR3aa: CASSGDSPPLHF
CDR3nt: TGTGCCAGCAGCGGGGACAGTCCACCCCTCCACTTT
j_gene: TRBJ1-6
d_gene: TRBD1
v_gene: TRBV9
abundance: NA

CDR3aa: CASSPGLRGVYNEQFF
CDR3nt: TGTGCCAGCAGCCCGGGTTTGAGGGGGGTCTACAATGAGCAGTTCTTC
j_gene: TRBJ2-1
d_gene: NA
v_gene: TRBV12-3/TRBV12-4
abundance: NA

CDR3aa: CASSHLQGGHEKLFF
CDR3nt: TGCGCCAGCAGCCATCTGCAGGGAGGGCATGAAAAACTGTTTTTT
j_gene: TRBJ1-4
d_gene: NA
v_gene: TRBV5-1
abundance: NA

CDR3aa: CASSFLTGNTGELFF
CDR3nt: TGTGCCAGCAGCTTTTTGACAGGGAACACCGGGGAGCTGTTTTTT
j_gene: TRBJ2-2
d_gene: NA
v_gene: TRBV7-9
abundance: NA

CDR3aa: CASSQDGPRRSEGDTDTQYF
CDR3nt: TGTGCCAGCAGCCAAGATGGGCCAAGGAGGTCGGAAGGAGACACAGATACGCAGTATTTT
j_gene: TRBJ2-3
d_gene: NA
v_gene: TRBV14
abundance: few

CDR3aa: CATEETGRREKLFF
CDR3nt: TGTGCCACCGAGGAGACAGGGCGTCGGGAAAAACTGTTTTTT
j_gene: TRBJ1-4
d_gene: TRBD1
v_gene: TRBV25-1
abundance: NA

CDR3aa: CASTPGTVGNIQYF
CDR3nt: TGTGCCAGCACGCCCGGGACGGTCGGAAACATTCAGTACTTC
j_gene: TRBJ2-4
d_gene: NA
v_gene: TRBV13
abundance: NA

CDR3aa: CASSLATKTQYF
CDR3nt: TGTGCCAGCTCCTTGGCTACGAAGACCCAGTACTTC
j_gene: TRBJ2-5
d_gene: NA
v_gene: TRBV7-9
abundance: NA

CDR3aa: CASSPQRGIDEQFF
CDR3nt: TGTGCCAGCAGCCCGCAGCGGGGGATCGATGAGCAGTTCTTC
j_gene: TRBJ2-1
d_gene: TRBD2
v_gene: TRBV14
abundance: NA

CDR3aa: CASSPTGFYNSPLHF
CDR3nt: TGTGCCAGCAGCCCCACAGGGTTCTATAATTCACCCCTCCACTTT
j_gene: TRBJ1-6
d_gene: NA
v_gene: TRBV3-1
abundance: many

CDR3aa: CASSLFRGNTNEKLFF
CDR3nt: TGTGCCAGCAGCTTATTCAGGGGAAATACTAATGAAAAACTGTTTTTT
j_gene: TRBJ1-4
d_gene: NA
v_gene: TRBV7-2
abundance: few

CDR3aa: CASIHREVEDTQYF
CDR3nt: TGTGCCAGCATACACCGGGAAGTAGAAGATACGCAGTATTTT
j_gene: TRBJ2-3
d_gene: NA
v_gene: TRBV7-9
abundance: many

CDR3aa: CASSSGLAGRYNEQFF
CDR3nt: TGTGCCAGCAGCTCAGGACTAGCGGGGAGATACAATGAGCAGTTCTTC
j_gene: TRBJ2-1
d_gene: TRBD2
v_gene: TRBV7-3
abundance: NA

CDR3aa: CASKLAGEETQYF
CDR3nt: TGTGCCAGCAAGCTAGCGGGGGAAGAGACCCAGTACTTC
j_gene: TRBJ2-5
d_gene: TRBD2
v_gene: TRBV12-3/TRBV12-4
abundance: NA

CDR3aa: CASSLSDRGIGKLFF
CDR3nt: TGTGCCAGCAGCCTCTCGGACAGGGGAATCGGGAAACTGTTTTTT
j_gene: TRBJ1-4
d_gene: TRBD1
v_gene: TRBV5-7
abundance: NA

CDR3aa: CASSPSATRNTEAFF
CDR3nt: TGTGCCAGCAGCCCGTCGGCTACCCGTAACACTGAAGCTTTCTTT
j_gene: TRBJ1-1
d_gene: NA
v_gene: TRBV7-9
abundance: once

CDR3aa: CASSLRRGFANTGELFF
CDR3nt: TGTGCCAGCAGCTTACGGCGGGGGTTCGCGAACACCGGGGAGCTGTTTTTT
j_gene: TRBJ2-2
d_gene: TRBD2
v_gene: TRBV11-1
abundance: few

CDR3aa: CASSQDGGGVNTGELFF
CDR3nt: TGTGCCAGCAGCCAAGACGGCGGGGGGGTAAACACCGGGGAGCTGTTTTTT
j_gene: TRBJ2-2
d_gene: TRBD2
v_gene: TRBV6-5
abundance: few

CDR3aa: CATSGQGGRYEQFF
CDR3nt: TGTGCCACCAGTGGGCAGGGGGGCCGGTATGAGCAGTTCTTC
j_gene: TRBJ2-1
d_gene: NA
v_gene: TRBV24-1
abundance: many

CDR3aa: CASSGPGTNEKLFF
CDR3nt: TGTGCCAGCAGCGGGCCGGGGACTAATGAAAAACTGTTTTTT
j_gene: TRBJ1-4
d_gene: NA
v_gene: TRBV11-2
abundance: few

CDR3aa: CASLAVNEQFF
CDR3nt: TGTGCCAGTTTAGCGGTCAATGAGCAGTTCTTC
j_gene: TRBJ2-1
d_gene: NA
v_gene: TRBV12-3/TRBV12-4
abundance: NA

CDR3aa: CASSLWGGQKNTEAFF
CDR3nt: TGTGCCAGCAGCTTGTGGGGTGGACAGAAGAACACTGAAGCTTTCTTT
j_gene: TRBJ1-1
d_gene: NA
v_gene: TRBV7-4
abundance: once

CDR3aa: CASRGGQGIGGYTF
CDR3nt: TGTGCCAGCAGGGGGGGACAGGGGATTGGTGGCTACACCTTC
j_gene: TRBJ1-2
d_gene: TRBD1
v_gene: TRBV12-3/TRBV12-4
abundance: NA

CDR3aa: CASADSRYEQYF
CDR3nt: TGTGCCAGCGCGGACAGCAGATACGAGCAGTACTTC
j_gene: TRBJ2-7
d_gene: NA
v_gene: TRBV7-2
abundance: few

CDR3aa: CASREDRDRGSVQYF
CDR3nt: TGTGCCAGCAGAGAAGACCGGGACAGGGGCTCCGTGCAGTACTTC
j_gene: TRBJ2-7
d_gene: NA
v_gene: TRBV21-1
abundance: few

CDR3aa: CASSQEGASRNIQYF
CDR3nt: TGTGCCAGCAGCCAAGAGGGAGCTAGCAGAAACATTCAGTACTTC
j_gene: TRBJ2-4
d_gene: NA
v_gene: TRBV3-1
abundance: NA

CDR3aa: CATSRMGGTGANVLTF
CDR3nt: TGTGCCACCAGCAGAATGGGCGGGACTGGGGCCAACGTCCTGACTTTC
j_gene: TRBJ2-6
d_gene: NA
v_gene: TRBV15
abundance: few

CDR3aa: CASRYLHGAPNTEAFF
CDR3nt: TGTGCCAGCAGGTACCTTCATGGGGCCCCGAACACTGAAGCTTTCTTT
j_gene: TRBJ1-1
d_gene: NA
v_gene: TRBV6-5
abundance: few

CDR3aa: CASTRDSQETQYF
CDR3nt: TGTGCCAGCACCCGGGACTCTCAAGAGACCCAGTACTTC
j_gene: TRBJ2-5
d_gene: NA
v_gene: TRBV2
abundance: NA

CDR3aa: CASSLVAGISGNTIYF
CDR3nt: TGTGCCAGCAGCTTAGTCGCAGGCATCTCTGGAAACACCATATATTTT
j_gene: TRBJ1-3
d_gene: NA
v_gene: TRBV11-2
abundance: few

CDR3aa: CSAPPWGAPAYNEQFF
CDR3nt: TGCAGTGCTCCCCCCTGGGGGGCTCCGGCCTACAATGAGCAGTTCTTC
j_gene: TRBJ2-1
d_gene: NA
v_gene: TRBV20-1
abundance: NA

CDR3aa: CASSRAGEADTQYF
CDR3nt: TGTGCCAGCAGCCGAGCGGGGGAGGCAGATACGCAGTATTTT
j_gene: TRBJ2-3
d_gene: TRBD2
v_gene: TRBV6-2/TRBV6-3
abundance: many

CDR3aa: CASSFHPYNEQFF
CDR3nt: TGTGCCAGCAGTTTTCATCCCTACAATGAGCAGTTCTTC
j_gene: TRBJ2-1
d_gene: NA
v_gene: TRBV27
abundance: NA

CDR3aa: CSARGSVPRTTEAFF
CDR3nt: TGCAGTGCTAGGGGCTCGGTCCCAAGAACCACTGAAGCTTTCTTT
j_gene: TRBJ1-1
d_gene: NA
v_gene: TRBV20-1
abundance: few

CDR3aa: CASSQGGGNTDTQYF
CDR3nt: TGCGCCAGCAGCCAGGGAGGGGGGAACACAGATACGCAGTATTTT
j_gene: TRBJ2-3
d_gene: NA
v_gene: TRBV4-3
abundance: few